A selection of T cell receptor beta chains follows, all from one sample in a study of technical replicates of blood from a few donors. The assay was immunoSEQ multiplex PCR, and TCRdb's table has in-frame clones only and misses some. In the table there are fewer than 85,000 clones, approximately 94% of which are singletons. Specimen: T cells isolated from PBMCs. These receptors came from a human donor in good health. Each CDR3 is given with its conserved first and last residue. The D gene is left open where the match is weak. Only part of the rows carry a size: once, few, many, or a class if the clone is expanded.

>TRBJ2-1|NA|NA|TRBV9
CASSVHWSSYNEQFF
TGTGCCAGCAGCGTACATTGGAGCTCCTACAATGAGCAGTTCTTC
>TRBJ1-4|few|NA|TRBV6-1
CASSTGYWTNEKLFF
TGTGCCAGCAGTACAGGTTATTGGACGAATGAAAAACTGTTTTTT
>TRBJ1-4|NA|TRBD1|TRBV10-3
CAITRGLDEKLFF
TGTGCCATCACCAGGGGGCTTGATGAAAAACTGTTTTTT
>TRBJ2-3|NA|NA|TRBV5-1
CASSLVASGTDTQYF
TGCGCCAGCAGCTTGGTGGCTAGCGGCACAGATACGCAGTATTTT
>TRBJ2-1|NA|TRBD2|TRBV4-1
CASSQNGLADISYNEQFF
TGCGCCAGCAGCCAAAACGGACTAGCGGACATCTCCTACAATGAGCAGTTCTTC
>TRBJ1-2|NA|NA|TRBV10-3
CAISETGRGYTF
TGTGCCATCAGTGAGACAGGGCGTGGCTACACCTTC
>TRBJ1-3|once|NA|TRBV15
CATSRLGNTIYF
TGTGCCACCAGCAGACTAGGAAACACCATATATTTT
>TRBJ2-3|NA|NA|TRBV28
CASSSPGETLGTDTQYF
TGTGCCAGCAGTTCCCCCGGGGAGACTCTGGGCACAGATACGCAGTATTTT
>TRBJ2-2|NA|NA|TRBV2
CASRLQVTGELFF
TGTGCCAGCAGGTTACAGGTTACCGGGGAGCTGTTTTTT
>TRBJ2-4|NA|NA|TRBV11-2
CASSLDTQVNIQYF
TGTGCCAGCAGCTTAGATACACAGGTGAACATTCAGTACTTC
>TRBJ2-4|NA|NA|TRBV15
CATTAGENIQYF
TGTGCCACCACGGCAGGGGAAAACATTCAGTACTTC
>TRBJ2-1|NA|NA|TRBV15
CATSSDNYNEQFF
TGTGCCACCAGCAGTGACAACTACAATGAGCAGTTCTTC
>TRBJ2-7|NA|NA|TRBV5-6
CASSFGFLGEQYF
TGTGCCAGCAGCTTCGGCTTTCTAGGCGAGCAGTACTTC
>TRBJ2-1|NA|TRBD2|TRBV6-4
CASSDQFKRTSGSDLRNEQFF
TGTGCCAGCAGTGACCAATTCAAACGGACTAGCGGGAGTGACCTTAGGAATGAGCAGTTCTTC
>TRBJ2-7|NA|TRBD2|TRBV4-3
CASSQEIAGPNYEQYF
TGCGCCAGCAGCCAAGAAATAGCGGGGCCAAACTACGAGCAGTACTTC
>TRBJ1-4|NA|NA|TRBV28
CASATLGGAEKLFF
TGTGCCAGCGCGACATTAGGGGGGGCTGAAAAACTGTTTTTT
>TRBJ1-2|NA|NA|TRBV6-5
CASSAMVSSSYGYTF
TGTGCCAGCAGTGCCATGGTTTCATCTAGCTATGGCTACACCTTC
>TRBJ2-3|NA|TRBD2|TRBV6-5
CASRTLAGGTDTQYF
TGTGCCAGCAGAACGCTAGCGGGAGGAACAGATACGCAGTATTTT
>TRBJ2-3|NA|TRBD2|TRBV7-6
CASSLTASGRTDTQYF
TGTGCCAGCAGCTTAACGGCTAGCGGGAGGACAGATACGCAGTATTTT
>TRBJ1-2|NA|NA|TRBV19
CASSLRLIQATTNYGYTF
TGTGCCAGTAGTTTAAGACTTATACAGGCGACAACTAACTATGGCTACACCTTC
>TRBJ1-5|NA|NA|TRBV5-3
CARSFVRQYQPQHF
TGTGCCAGAAGCTTCGTGAGACAGTATCAGCCCCAGCATTTT
>TRBJ2-6|NA|NA|TRBV5-1
CASFIGGSGANVLTF
TGCGCCAGCTTCATCGGAGGCTCTGGGGCCAACGTCCTGACTTTC
>TRBJ2-6|NA|TRBD1|TRBV14
CASSQVYGQGALGANVLTF
TGTGCCAGCAGCCAAGTCTATGGACAGGGGGCGCTCGGGGCCAACGTCCTGACTTTC
>TRBJ1-1|NA|NA|TRBV10-3
CAIREVSEAFF
TGTGCCATCAGGGAGGTATCTGAAGCTTTCTTT
>TRBJ1-2|NA|NA|TRBV5-1
CASSLTDSRSGYTF
TGCGCCAGCAGCTTGACAGATTCCCGTTCCGGCTACACCTTC
>TRBJ1-4|NA|TRBD1|TRBV18
CASSPGGDRDEKLFF
TGTGCCAGCTCACCAGGGGGAGACAGGGATGAAAAACTGTTTTTT
>TRBJ2-7|NA|TRBD2|TRBV4-3
CASSQDRTSGSVSYEQYF
TGCGCCAGCAGCCAAGATAGGACTAGCGGGAGCGTTTCCTACGAGCAGTACTTC
>TRBJ2-5|once|TRBD2|TRBV19
CASSIGTSPNYQETQYF
TGTGCCAGTAGTATAGGGACTAGCCCGAATTACCAAGAGACCCAGTACTTC
>TRBJ2-1|NA|NA|TRBV7-9
CASSPGHLFF
TGTGCCAGCAGCCCGGGACACCTATTCTTC
>TRBJ2-3|NA|TRBD2|TRBV7-3
CASSSGLAGGDTQYF
TGTGCCAGCAGCTCCGGACTAGCGGGAGGAGATACGCAGTATTTT
>TRBJ1-2|NA|TRBD1|TRBV9
CASSVDGTGIYGYTF
TGTGCCAGCAGCGTAGATGGGACAGGGATCTATGGCTACACCTTC
>TRBJ1-5|NA|NA|TRBV19
CASSTRGNQPQHF
TGTGCCAGTAGTACGAGGGGCAATCAGCCCCAGCATTTT
>TRBJ2-5|NA|TRBD1|TRBV9
CASSATGTDQETQYF
TGTGCCAGCAGCGCTACCGGGACAGACCAAGAGACCCAGTACTTC
>TRBJ2-7|NA|NA|TRBV11-2
CASTPRGLSYEQYF
TGTGCCAGCACCCCAAGGGGACTTTCCTACGAGCAGTACTTC
>TRBJ1-1|NA|NA|TRBV9
CASSAPGGTEAFF
TGTGCCAGCAGCGCTCCGGGGGGGACTGAAGCTTTCTTT
>TRBJ1-1|NA|NA|TRBV4-2
CASSPQRGTEAFF
TGTGCCAGCAGCCCCCAGAGAGGTACTGAAGCTTTCTTT
>TRBJ2-7|NA|NA|TRBV28
CASSLSPSEQYF
TGTGCCAGCAGTTTATCCCCTTCCGAGCAGTACTTC
>TRBJ1-2|NA|NA|TRBV7-2
CASSLSGSAYGYTF
TGTGCCAGCAGCTTAAGTGGGAGCGCCTATGGCTACACCTTC
>TRBJ2-5|NA|NA|TRBV5-1
CASSLVVTQETQYF
TGCGCCAGCAGCTTGGTGGTTACACAAGAGACCCAGTACTTC
>TRBJ2-1|NA|NA|TRBV11-2
CASSFLGDSYNEQFF
TGTGCCAGCAGCTTCCTAGGCGACTCCTACAATGAGCAGTTCTTC
>TRBJ1-5|NA|NA|TRBV6-5
CASSYSASNQPQHF
TGTGCCAGCAGTTACTCGGCTAGCAATCAGCCCCAGCATTTT
>TRBJ1-2|NA|NA|TRBV6-5
CASSYSDPGGGYGYTF
TGTGCCAGCAGTTACTCCGACCCGGGGGGTGGATATGGCTACACCTTC
>TRBJ1-1|NA|TRBD1|TRBV6-5
CASTDRVNTEAFF
TGTGCCAGCACAGACAGGGTGAACACTGAAGCTTTCTTT
>TRBJ2-5|NA|TRBD2|TRBV5-1
CASSLKTSGDETQYF
TGCGCCAGCAGCTTGAAGACTAGCGGTGATGAGACCCAGTACTTC
>TRBJ2-3|NA|NA|TRBV5-1
CASSLRSSVNTDTQYF
TGCGCCAGCAGCTTGAGGTCTAGCGTAAACACAGATACGCAGTATTTT
>TRBJ2-3|once|NA|TRBV25-1
CARLGHSSTDTQYF
TGTGCCAGACTGGGACACTCTAGCACAGATACGCAGTATTTT
>TRBJ2-1|NA|TRBD2|TRBV11-3
CASSPSGTSSYNEQFF
TGTGCCAGCAGCCCGTCCGGGACTAGTTCCTACAATGAGCAGTTCTTC
>TRBJ2-5|NA|NA|TRBV6-5
CASSYSSPIETQYF
TGTGCCAGCAGTTACTCGAGTCCGATTGAGACCCAGTACTTC
>TRBJ1-1|once|NA|TRBV6-1
CASSSIWEAFF
TGTGCCAGCAGTTCTATCTGGGAAGCTTTCTTT